This entry describes one T cell receptor (beta chain). This clonotype is assessed as medium-sized (0.01 to 0.1%). There is no known antigen for this receptor. Germline and junction disagree at one end, which may indicate a read error. The sample comes from a study of spatial heterogeneity in lung cancer (dated 2019 in TCRdb). The study in broad terms: Beta-chain transcripts were consistently detected in greater numbers than alpha-chain transcripts, which likely reflects a higher abundance of beta-chain transcripts. At surgery, both alpha and beta chains were TCR-sequenced in 200 to 250 tumor regions, roughly 64 matched nontumor lung samples and some 56 PBMC samples. Nonsynonymous mutation counts, determined by whole-exome sequencing of tumor tissue, were related to TCR repertoire features. The study quantitatively compared TCR alpha and beta repertoires across multiple tumor regions, matched nontumor lung and blood in non-small cell lung cancer. In the raw uncorrected reads, each unique combination of TCR and UMI appeared on average more than ten times. On the study overall, not on this receptor specifically: Confirming at a functional level the hypothesis that regional TCRs recognize regional mutations was considered to require additional single-cell paired TCR alpha and beta sequencing.

The library was built by means of 5' RACE. Sequencing was performed on a NextSeq 500. To allow correction of PCR and sequencing errors, the TCR library protocol tagged every TCR cDNA molecule with a unique molecular identifier. The authors' pipeline ran thus. Decombinator tools were used for TCR identification, UMI-based error correction and CDR3 extraction. Expanded TCRs were defined as those above a frequency of 2 per 1,000, corresponding to the top 1% of the tumor frequency distribution. Renyi diversity was calculated using the R vegan package after each repertoire was subsampled 100 times to 5,000 TCRs. CDR3 similarity networks were constructed using string-kernel similarity of amino acid triplets, with links drawn between CDR3s whose pairwise similarity was above 0.82. Using fastp at Q25 and MiXCR, TCRdb reprocessed the public reads and kept productive beta chains. Every distinct CDR3 protein forms one entry, paired with its most common genes and DNA. The V and J calls shown here were made by TCRdb, not taken from the authors' results. The sample has fewer than 5,500 distinct CDR3 sequences on record, around 4.3% of them singletons. The ten biggest clones cover approximately 12% of the sample.

The germline V gene sets CDR1 to MGHDK and CDR2 to SYGVNS. Including the terminal cysteine and phenylalanine, the CDR3 comprises 10 residues. Just CDR3 DNA is preserved here, 30 bases in frame from base 1. The sample's time point label, decoded: sample taken at primary tumor resection. Samples were obtained from about 69 patients with early-stage, untreated non-small cell lung cancer from the lung TRACERx cohort. Whole RNA extracted from tumor and nontumor lung tissue, or from cryopreserved PBMC samples, was used for TCR sequencing without cell sorting. A patient was chosen for TCR sequencing only when enough RNA was available from at least two tumor regions. A lung pathologist reviewed the tumor and adjacent nontumor lung specimens before the specimens were selected.

This specimen consisted of normal lung tissue next to the tumor, obtained at surgery. This chain joins TRBV25-1 to TRBJ2-1; the D gene lacks a confident call. The sequence was obtained from a male donor with early-stage non-small cell lung cancer. This receptor has the CDR3 CASSGRLGIF. The nucleotides read TGTGCCAGCAGTGGTCGTTTGGGGATCTTC.